The T cell receptor (beta chain) under discussion was sequenced for a study of cytomegalovirus exposure and HLA in healthy donors. General study points: In a later analysis, V- and J-gene trimming of beta chains associated with a DCLRE1C missense variant, replicated independently. Among the sequence variants, a highly shared cluster was likely an artifact of sequencing. Previously analyzed data showed that most TCR beta V segments were productive at a frequency of about 87% or about 30%. Associated with cytomegalovirus, according to the listing, were 150 to 200 TCR beta chains.

The germline V gene encodes CDR1 MNHEY and CDR2 SMNVEV (reference sequence). Germline trimming cut 5 bases from V and 4 bases from J; bases unmatched to any gene: 7. There are 14 residues in the CDR3. Notes on this clone: Its target is unknown.

Researchers ran the PCR with 60 Vbeta and 13 Jbeta primers. Here immunoSEQ multiplex PCR was the method, and the copy in TCRdb shows in-frame clones only, minus some. The repertoire has some 110,000 clones, 60% to 85% of them found once; the top ten carry roughly 9.2%. Sequencing was done on a sample of PBMCs. This chain joins TRBV27 and TRBJ1-2; 7 nucleotides align to TRBD1. This receptor was taken from a woman between 40 and 55 years old in good health and CMV-seropositive. The CDR3 nucleotides are TGTGCCAGCAGTAAGGGGGCGATGAGCTATGGCTACACCTTC. It specifies CASSKGAMSYGYTF.